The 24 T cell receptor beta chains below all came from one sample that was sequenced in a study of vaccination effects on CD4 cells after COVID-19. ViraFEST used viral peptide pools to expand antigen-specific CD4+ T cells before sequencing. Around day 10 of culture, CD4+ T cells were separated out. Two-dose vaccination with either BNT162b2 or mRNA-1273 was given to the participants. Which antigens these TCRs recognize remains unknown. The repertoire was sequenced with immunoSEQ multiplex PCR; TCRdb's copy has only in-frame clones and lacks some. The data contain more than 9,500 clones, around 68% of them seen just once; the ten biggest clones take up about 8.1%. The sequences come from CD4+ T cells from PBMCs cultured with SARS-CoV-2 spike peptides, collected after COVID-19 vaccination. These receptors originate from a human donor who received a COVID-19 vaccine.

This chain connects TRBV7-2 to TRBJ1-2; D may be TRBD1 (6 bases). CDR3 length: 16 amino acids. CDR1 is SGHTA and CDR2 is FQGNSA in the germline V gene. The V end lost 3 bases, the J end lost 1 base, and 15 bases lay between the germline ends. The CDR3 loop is CASSFRGGTGNYGYTF. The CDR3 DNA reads TGTGCCAGCAGCTTTAGAGGGGGGACTGGTAACTATGGCTACACCTTC.

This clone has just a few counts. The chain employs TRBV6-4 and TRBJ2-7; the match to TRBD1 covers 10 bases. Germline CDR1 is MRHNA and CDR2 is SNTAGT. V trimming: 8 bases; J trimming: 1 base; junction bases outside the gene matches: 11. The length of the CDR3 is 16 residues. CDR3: CASGTGARRLSYEQYF. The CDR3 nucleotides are TGTGCCAGCGGGACAGGGGCCCGCCGGTTGTCCTACGAGCAGTACTTC.

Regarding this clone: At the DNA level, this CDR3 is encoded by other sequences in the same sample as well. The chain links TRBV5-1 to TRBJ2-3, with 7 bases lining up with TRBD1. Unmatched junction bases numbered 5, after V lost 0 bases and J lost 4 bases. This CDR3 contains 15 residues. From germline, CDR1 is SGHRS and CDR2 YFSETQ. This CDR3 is CASSLGRQGADTQYF. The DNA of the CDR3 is TGCGCCAGCAGCTTGGGTCGTCAGGGGGCAGATACGCAGTATTTT.

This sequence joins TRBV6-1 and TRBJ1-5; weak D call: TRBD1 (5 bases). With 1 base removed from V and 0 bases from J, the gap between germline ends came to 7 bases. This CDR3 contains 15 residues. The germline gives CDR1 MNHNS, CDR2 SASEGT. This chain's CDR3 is CASSEGGPSNQPQHF. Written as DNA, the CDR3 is TGTGCCAGCAGTGAAGGGGGACCTAGCAATCAGCCCCAGCATTTT.

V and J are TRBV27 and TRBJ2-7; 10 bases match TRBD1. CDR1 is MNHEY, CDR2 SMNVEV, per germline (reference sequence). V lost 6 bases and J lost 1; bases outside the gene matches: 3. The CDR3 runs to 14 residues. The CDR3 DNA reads TGTGCCAGCAGGGGGACAGGGGAGTCCTACGAGCAGTACTTC. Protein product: CASRGTGESYEQYF.

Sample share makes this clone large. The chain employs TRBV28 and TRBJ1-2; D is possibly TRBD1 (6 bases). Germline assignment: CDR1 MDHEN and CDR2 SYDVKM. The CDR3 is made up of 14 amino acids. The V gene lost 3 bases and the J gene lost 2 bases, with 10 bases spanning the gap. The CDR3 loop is CASSFLQGNYGYTF. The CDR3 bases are TGTGCCAGCAGTTTCCTCCAGGGGAACTATGGCTACACCTTC.

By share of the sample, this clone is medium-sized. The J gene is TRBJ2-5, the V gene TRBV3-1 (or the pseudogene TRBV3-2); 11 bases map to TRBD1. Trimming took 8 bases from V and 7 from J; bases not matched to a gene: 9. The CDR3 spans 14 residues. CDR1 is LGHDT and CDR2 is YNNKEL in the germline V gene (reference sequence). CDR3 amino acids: CASGGTGGRGTQYF. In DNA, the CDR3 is TGTGCCAGCGGTGGGACAGGGGGTAGGGGGACCCAGTACTTC.

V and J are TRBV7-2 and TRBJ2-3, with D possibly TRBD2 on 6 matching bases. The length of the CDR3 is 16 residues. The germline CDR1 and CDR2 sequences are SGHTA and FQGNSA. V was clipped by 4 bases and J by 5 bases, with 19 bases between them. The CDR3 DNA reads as TGTGCCAGCAGCTCGACGACTAGGCGGGTTGGAGATACGCAGTATTTT. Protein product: CASSSTTRRVGDTQYF.

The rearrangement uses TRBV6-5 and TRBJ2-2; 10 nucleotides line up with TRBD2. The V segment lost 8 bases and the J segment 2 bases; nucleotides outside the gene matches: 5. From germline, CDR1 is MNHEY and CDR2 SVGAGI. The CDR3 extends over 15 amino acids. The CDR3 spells CASCRLAGNTGELFF. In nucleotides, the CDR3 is TGTGCCAGCTGCCGACTAGCGGGTAACACCGGGGAGCTGTTTTTT.

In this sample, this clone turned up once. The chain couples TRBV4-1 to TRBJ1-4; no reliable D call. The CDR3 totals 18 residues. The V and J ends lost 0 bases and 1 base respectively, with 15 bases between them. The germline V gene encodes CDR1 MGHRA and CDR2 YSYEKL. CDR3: CASSQDGPWSVTNEKLFF. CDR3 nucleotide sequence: TGCGCCAGCAGCCAAGACGGACCTTGGAGCGTAACTAATGAAAAACTGTTTTTT.

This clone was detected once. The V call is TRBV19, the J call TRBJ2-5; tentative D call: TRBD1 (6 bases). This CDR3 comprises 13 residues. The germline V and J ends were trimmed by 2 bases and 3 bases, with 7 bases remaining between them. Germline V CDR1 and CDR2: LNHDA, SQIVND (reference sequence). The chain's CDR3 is CASSIQGKETQYF. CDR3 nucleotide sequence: TGTGCCAGTAGTATACAGGGGAAAGAGACCCAGTACTTC.

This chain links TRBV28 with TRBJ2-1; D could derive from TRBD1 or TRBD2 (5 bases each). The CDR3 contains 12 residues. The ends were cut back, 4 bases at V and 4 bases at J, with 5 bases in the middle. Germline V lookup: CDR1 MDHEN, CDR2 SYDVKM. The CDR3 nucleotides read TGTGCCAGCAGTTGGGGGTACAATGAGCAGTTCTTC. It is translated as CASSWGYNEQFF.

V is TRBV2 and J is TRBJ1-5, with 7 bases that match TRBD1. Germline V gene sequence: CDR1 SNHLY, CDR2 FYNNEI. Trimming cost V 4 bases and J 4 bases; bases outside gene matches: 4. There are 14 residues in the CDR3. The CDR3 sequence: CASSVGQPNQPQHF. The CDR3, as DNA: TGTGCCAGCAGTGTGGGACAGCCTAATCAGCCCCAGCATTTT.

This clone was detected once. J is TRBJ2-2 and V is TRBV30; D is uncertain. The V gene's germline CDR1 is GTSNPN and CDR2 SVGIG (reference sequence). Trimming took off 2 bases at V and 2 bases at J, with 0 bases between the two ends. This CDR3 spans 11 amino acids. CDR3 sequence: CAWSNTGELFF. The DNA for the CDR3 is TGTGCCTGGAGTAACACCGGGGAGCTGTTTTTT. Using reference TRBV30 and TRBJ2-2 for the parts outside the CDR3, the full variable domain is SQTIHQWPATLVQPVGSPLSLECTVEGTSNPNLYWYRQAAGRGLQLLFYSVGIGQISSEVPQNLSASRPQDRQFILSSKKLLLSDSGFYLCAWSNTGELFFGEGSRLTVL.

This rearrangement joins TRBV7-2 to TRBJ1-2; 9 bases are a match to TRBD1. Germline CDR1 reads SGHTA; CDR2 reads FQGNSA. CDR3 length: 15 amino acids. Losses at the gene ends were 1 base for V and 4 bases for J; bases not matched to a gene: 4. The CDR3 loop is CASSLGGTGPYGYTF. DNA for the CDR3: TGTGCCAGCAGCTTAGGGGGGACAGGGCCCTATGGCTACACCTTC. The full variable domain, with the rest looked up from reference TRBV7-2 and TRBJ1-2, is GAGVSQSPSNKVTEKGKDVELRCDPISGHTALYWYRQSLGQGLEFLIYFQGNSAPDKSGLPSDRFSAERTGGSVSTLTIQRTQQEDSAVYLCASSLGGTGPYGYTFGSGTRLTVV.

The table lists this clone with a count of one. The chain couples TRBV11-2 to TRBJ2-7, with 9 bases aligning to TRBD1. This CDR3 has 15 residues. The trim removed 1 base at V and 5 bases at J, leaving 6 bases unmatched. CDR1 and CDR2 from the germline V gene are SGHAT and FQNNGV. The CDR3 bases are TGTGCCAGCAGCTTAGTGCGGACAGGGGTCGACGAGCAGTACTTC. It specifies CASSLVRTGVDEQYF.

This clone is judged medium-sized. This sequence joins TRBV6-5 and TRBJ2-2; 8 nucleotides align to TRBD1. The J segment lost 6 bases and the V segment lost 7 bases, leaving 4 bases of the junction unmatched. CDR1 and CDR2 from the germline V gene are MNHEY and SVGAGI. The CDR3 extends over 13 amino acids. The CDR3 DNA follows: TGTGCCAGCACGGACAGGGAGGCCGGGGAGCTGTTTTTT. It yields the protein CASTDREAGELFF.

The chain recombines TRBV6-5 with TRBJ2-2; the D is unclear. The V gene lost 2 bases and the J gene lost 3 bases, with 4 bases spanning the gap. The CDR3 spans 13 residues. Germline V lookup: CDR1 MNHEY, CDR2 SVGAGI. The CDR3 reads CASSYEYTGELFF. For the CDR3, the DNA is TGTGCCAGCAGTTACGAGTACACCGGGGAGCTGTTTTTT.

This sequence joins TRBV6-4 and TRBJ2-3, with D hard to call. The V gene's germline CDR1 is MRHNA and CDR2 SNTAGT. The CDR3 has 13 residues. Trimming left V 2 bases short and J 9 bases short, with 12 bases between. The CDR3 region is CASSDPPRGTQYF. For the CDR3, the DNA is TGTGCCAGCAGTGACCCCCCCCGAGGAACGCAGTATTTT.

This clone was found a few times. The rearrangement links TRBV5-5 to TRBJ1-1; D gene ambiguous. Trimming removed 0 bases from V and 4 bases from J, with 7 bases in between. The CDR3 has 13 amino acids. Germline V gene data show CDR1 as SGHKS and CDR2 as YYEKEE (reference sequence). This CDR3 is CASSLVWGTEAFF. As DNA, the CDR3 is TGTGCCAGCAGCTTGGTTTGGGGCACTGAAGCTTTCTTT.

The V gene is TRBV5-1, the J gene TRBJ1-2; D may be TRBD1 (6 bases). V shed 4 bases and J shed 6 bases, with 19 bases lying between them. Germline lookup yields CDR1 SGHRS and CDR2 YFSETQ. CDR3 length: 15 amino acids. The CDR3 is CASSPTGQLSNGYTF. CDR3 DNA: TGCGCCAGCAGCCCGACTGGACAGTTAAGTAATGGCTACACCTTC.

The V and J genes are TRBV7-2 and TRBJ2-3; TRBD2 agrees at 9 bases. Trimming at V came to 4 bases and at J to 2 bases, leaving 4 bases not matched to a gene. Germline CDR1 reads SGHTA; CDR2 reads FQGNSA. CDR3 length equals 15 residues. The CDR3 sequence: CASSSGLAHTDTQYF. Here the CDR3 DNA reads TGTGCCAGCAGCTCGGGACTAGCCCACACAGATACGCAGTATTTT.

CDR3 sequence reads: CAITRTGSSDTQYF. The CDR3 bases are TGTGCCATCACTAGGACAGGGAGCTCAGATACGCAGTATTTT. The chain has TRBV10-3 and TRBJ2-3, with 8 bases fitting TRBD1. The CDR3 has 14 residues. CDR1 and CDR2 from the germline V gene are ENHRY and SYGVKD. Losses at the gene ends were 7 bases for V and 4 bases for J; bases not matched to a gene: 7.

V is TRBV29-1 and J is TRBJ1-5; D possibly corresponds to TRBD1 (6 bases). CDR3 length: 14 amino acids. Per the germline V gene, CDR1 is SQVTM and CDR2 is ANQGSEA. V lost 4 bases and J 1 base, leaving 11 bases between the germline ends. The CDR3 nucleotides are TGCAGCGTTGGCTTCGGACAGAGCAATCAGCCCCAGCATTTT. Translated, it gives CSVGFGQSNQPQHF.